Listed below are T cell receptor beta chains from one sample, sequenced in a study of blood T cell repertoires in COVID-19. Only in-frame clones appear in the TCRdb table, and some are missing; sequencing was by immunoSEQ multiplex PCR. The sample lists just over 650,000 clones, 85% to 90% occurring once. The sequenced sample was peripheral blood. Source of these receptors: a woman aged 18-29 years with acute or convalescent COVID-19. Both conserved end residues are part of each CDR3. The order of the fields is CDR3 DNA, CDR3 protein, J gene, CDR3 length, V gene, clone size, D gene. The D gene is left open where the match is weak. Rows give clone size only sometimes, using once, few, many, or a class for an expanded clone.

CDR3nt: TGTGCCAGCAGTTTAACGGGGTTTAGTGGATCCCTCCACTTT
CDR3aa: CASSLTGFSGSLHF
j_gene: TRBJ1-6
len: 14
v_gene: TRBV27
abundance: -
d_gene: -

CDR3nt: TGTGCCAGCAGCAGAGACCCGGGCGGGGGCTACAGTTTCTTT
CDR3aa: CASSRDPGGGYSFF
j_gene: TRBJ1-1
len: 14
v_gene: TRBV5-4
abundance: -
d_gene: -

CDR3nt: TGTGCCAGCAGTGCTGCCAGCGGGGGTGTTGGGACCGGGGAGCTGTTTTTT
CDR3aa: CASSAASGGVGTGELFF
j_gene: TRBJ2-2
len: 17
v_gene: TRBV6-4
abundance: -
d_gene: TRBD2

CDR3nt: TGTGCCAGCAGCCAGGGACCGGGGGTGGATGGCTACACCTTC
CDR3aa: CASSQGPGVDGYTF
j_gene: TRBJ1-2
len: 14
v_gene: TRBV3-1/TRBV3-2
abundance: -
d_gene: -

CDR3nt: TGTGCCACCAGCACGACAAGGGGAGGGAGGACTGAAGCTTTCTTT
CDR3aa: CATSTTRGGRTEAFF
j_gene: TRBJ1-1
len: 15
v_gene: TRBV15
abundance: -
d_gene: -

CDR3nt: TGTGCCATCAGTGAGACTAGCGGGGGGGCGGCTTTGTTTACAGATACGCAGTATTTT
CDR3aa: CAISETSGGAALFTDTQYF
j_gene: TRBJ2-3
len: 19
v_gene: TRBV10-3
abundance: -
d_gene: TRBD2

CDR3nt: TGTGCCAGCAGCGTAGGGGCAGACAATCAGCCCCAGCATTTT
CDR3aa: CASSVGADNQPQHF
j_gene: TRBJ1-5
len: 14
v_gene: TRBV9
abundance: -
d_gene: -

CDR3nt: TGTGCCAGCAGTTTCGGAGGGTTTTCCCAGCCCCAGCATTTT
CDR3aa: CASSFGGFSQPQHF
j_gene: TRBJ1-5
len: 14
v_gene: TRBV28
abundance: -
d_gene: -

CDR3nt: TGTGCCAGCAGTGGGGACAGCCAATTCTATGGCTACACCTTC
CDR3aa: CASSGDSQFYGYTF
j_gene: TRBJ1-2
len: 14
v_gene: TRBV2
abundance: -
d_gene: TRBD1

CDR3nt: TGTGCCAGCAGCCGGCCGGGCGGGGGGGCATCAGATACGCAGTATTTT
CDR3aa: CASSRPGGGASDTQYF
j_gene: TRBJ2-3
len: 16
v_gene: TRBV4-2
abundance: -
d_gene: TRBD2

CDR3nt: TGCGCCAGCAGCGCGGGGTCCGGAGACTATGGCTACACCTTC
CDR3aa: CASSAGSGDYGYTF
j_gene: TRBJ1-2
len: 14
v_gene: TRBV5-1
abundance: -
d_gene: -

CDR3nt: TGTGCCAGTAGTATCGACTTCTCGGACACTGAAGCTTTCTTT
CDR3aa: CASSIDFSDTEAFF
j_gene: TRBJ1-1
len: 14
v_gene: TRBV19
abundance: -
d_gene: -

CDR3nt: TGCGCCAGCAGTGAGTCGGGGGACACTGCAACTAATGAAAAACTGTTTTTT
CDR3aa: CASSESGDTATNEKLFF
j_gene: TRBJ1-4
len: 17
v_gene: TRBV10-1
abundance: -
d_gene: -

CDR3nt: TGTGCCTGGAGTGTTGGGGGACTGAACTATGGCTACACCTTC
CDR3aa: CAWSVGGLNYGYTF
j_gene: TRBJ1-2
len: 14
v_gene: TRBV30
abundance: -
d_gene: -

CDR3nt: TGTGCCAGCAGTTACTTCGGACAGAACTTTAGGGGCTACACCTTC
CDR3aa: CASSYFGQNFRGYTF
j_gene: TRBJ1-2
len: 15
v_gene: TRBV6-5
abundance: -
d_gene: -

CDR3nt: TGTGCCAGCAGCCTAGAGTCGGGGATCTCTGGAAACACCATATATTTT
CDR3aa: CASSLESGISGNTIYF
j_gene: TRBJ1-3
len: 16
v_gene: TRBV11-2
abundance: -
d_gene: -

CDR3nt: TGTGCCAGCAGTGAAGCGGAGGGTGAAGGGCAGCCCCAGCATTTT
CDR3aa: CASSEAEGEGQPQHF
j_gene: TRBJ1-5
len: 15
v_gene: TRBV2
abundance: few
d_gene: -

CDR3nt: TGTGCCAGCAGCTTGGGCGGGGGTACGCAGTATTTT
CDR3aa: CASSLGGGTQYF
j_gene: TRBJ2-3
len: 12
v_gene: TRBV5-4
abundance: -
d_gene: TRBD2

CDR3nt: TGTGCCAGCAGTGAAGAGGACAGGGGTGGTGCTGAAGCTTTCTTT
CDR3aa: CASSEEDRGGAEAFF
j_gene: TRBJ1-1
len: 15
v_gene: TRBV6-4
abundance: once
d_gene: TRBD1

CDR3nt: TGTGCCAGCTCACCACCGATAAGTGGACAGGGGGCGCTGGGCGAGCAGTACTTC
CDR3aa: CASSPPISGQGALGEQYF
j_gene: TRBJ2-7
len: 18
v_gene: TRBV18
abundance: -
d_gene: TRBD1